The 15 T cell receptor beta chains given below trace back to one sample, sequenced in a study of cytomegalovirus exposure and HLA in healthy donors. The PCR had 60 Vbeta and 13 Jbeta primers. This table comes from immunoSEQ multiplex PCR, and its TCRdb copy is limited to in-frame clones, with some not included. The sample spans about 74,000 clones; the ten largest clones claim roughly 8%. Sequences were obtained from PBMCs. These receptors all stem from a female donor in good health and CMV-seropositive.

V usage is TRBV4-1 and J usage is TRBJ2-1; 12 nucleotides line up with TRBD2. The CDR3 runs to 15 residues. V lost 2 bases and J lost 8; bases outside the gene matches: 4. The germline gives CDR1 MGHRA, CDR2 YSYEKL. For the CDR3, the DNA is TGCGCCAGCAGCCAACTACTAGCGGGAGGCGATGAGCAGTTCTTC. Its protein is CASSQLLAGGDEQFF.

The genes are TRBV28 and TRBJ1-5, with D uncertain. The length of the CDR3 is 15 residues. V was cut by 0 bases and J by 2 bases, with 8 bases left in between. The germline CDR1 and CDR2 sequences are MDHEN and SYDVKM. DNA for the CDR3: TGTGCCAGCAGTTTATGGAGAACGGGCAATCAGCCCCAGCATTTT. The encoded protein is CASSLWRTGNQPQHF. Variable domain in full (rest from reference TRBV28 and TRBJ1-5): DVKVTQSSRYLVKRTGEKVFLECVQDMDHENMFWYRQDPGLGLRLIYFSYDVKMKEKGDIPEGYSVSREKKERFSLILESASTNQTSMYLCASSLWRTGNQPQHFGDGTRLSIL.

V is TRBV4-1 and J is TRBJ1-2; 8 bases agree with TRBD1. The V segment lost 4 bases and the J segment 3 bases; nucleotides outside the gene matches: 10. Germline V gene sequence: CDR1 MGHRA, CDR2 YSYEKL. The CDR3 totals 16 residues. In nucleotides, the CDR3 is TGCGCCAGCAGCCCTTTCCCCAGGGGGCGAGACTATGGCTACACCTTC. As protein: CASSPFPRGRDYGYTF.

This chain connects TRBV28 to TRBJ1-3; no reliable D call. Germline V gene sequence: CDR1 MDHEN, CDR2 SYDVKM. The length of the CDR3 is 14 residues. V lost 3 bases and J lost 1, with 7 bases in between. The CDR3 DNA is TGTGCCAGCAGTTTTTCGGGTTCTGGAAACACCATATATTTT. Amino acids: CASSFSGSGNTIYF.

The rearrangement uses TRBV7-2 and TRBJ1-2; weak D call: TRBD1 (5 bases). Germline CDR1 SGHTA, CDR2 FQGNSA. The ends were cut back, 4 bases at V and 7 bases at J, with 16 bases in the middle. The length of the CDR3 is 14 residues. CDR3: CASSSPQGALGYTF. CDR3 nucleotides: TGTGCCAGCAGCTCACCGCAAGGGGCGCTTGGCTACACCTTC.

This chain links TRBV6-4 with TRBJ2-1; D is ambiguous. The germline gives CDR1 MRHNA, CDR2 SNTAGT. The CDR3 length is 15 residues. V lost 4 bases and J 7 bases, leaving 17 bases between the germline ends. The CDR3 region is CASSVSPETRNEQFF. CDR3 bases: TGTGCCAGCAGTGTGTCTCCCGAAACGAGGAATGAGCAGTTCTTC.

The V gene is TRBV7-2, the J gene TRBJ1-2; weak D call: TRBD1 (6 bases). The CDR3 extends over 15 amino acids. Germline V gene data show CDR1 as SGHTA and CDR2 as FQGNSA. Trimming took off 5 bases at V and 6 bases at J, with 19 bases between the two ends. CDR3 in DNA: TGTGCCAGCAGCCGACACGAGACAGGAGCGGATGGCTACACCTTC. Protein: CASSRHETGADGYTF.

The chain carries TRBV4-2 and TRBJ2-7, with 7 positions matching TRBD1. V shed 4 bases, J shed 6 bases, and the junction held 3 bases outside the gene matches. CDR3 length: 12 residues. Germline-derived CDR1 and CDR2 are LGHNA and YNFKEQ. DNA for the CDR3: TGTGCCAGCAGCCTAAACAGGGGCGAGCAGTACTTC. This translates into CASSLNRGEQYF.

The rearrangement links TRBV27 to TRBJ1-5; D is uncertain. CDR1 MNHEY and CDR2 SMNVEV come from the germline V gene (reference sequence). V gave up 5 bases and J gave up 3 bases, with 5 bases separating them. The length of the CDR3 is 12 residues. The CDR3 nucleotides read TGTGCCAGCAGTCAGGTCAATCAGCCCCAGCATTTT. Its translation is CASSQVNQPQHF.

The V call is TRBV25-1, the J call TRBJ2-1; TRBD2 matches 10 bases. V shed 6 bases, J shed 2 bases, and the junction held 4 bases outside the gene matches. In germline, CDR1 is MGHDK, CDR2 SYGVNS. The CDR3 extends over 15 amino acids. The CDR3 protein is CASRIAGGTYNEQFF. For the CDR3, the DNA is TGTGCCAGCAGGATAGCGGGAGGAACCTACAATGAGCAGTTCTTC.

Written as DNA, the CDR3 is TGTGCCTGGGGGACAGGGGATTCGTCCTATAATTCACCCCTCCACTTT. The encoded protein is CAWGTGDSSYNSPLHF. The chain is built from TRBV30 and TRBJ1-6; 10 bases fit TRBD1. The J segment lost 1 base and the V segment lost 5 bases, leaving 5 bases of the junction unmatched. The germline V gene encodes CDR1 GTSNPN and CDR2 SVGIG (reference sequence). This CDR3 has 16 amino acids.

The V gene is TRBV7-6, the J gene TRBJ2-3; TRBD2 agrees at 10 bases. The CDR3 contains 17 residues. Germline V lookup: CDR1 SGHVS, CDR2 FNYEAQ. The V and J ends lost 0 bases and 5 bases, in that order; junction bases with no gene match: 8. The CDR3 loop is CASSLAAGSGGIDTQYF. DNA for the CDR3: TGTGCCAGCAGCTTAGCGGCTGGTAGCGGGGGGATAGATACGCAGTATTTT.

This chain links TRBV6-5 with TRBJ1-1; 7 bases map to TRBD1. The CDR3 consists of 14 residues. J lost 5 bases, V lost 6 bases, and 9 bases had no gene match. Germline values: CDR1 MNHEY, CDR2 SVGAGI. As DNA, the CDR3 is TGTGCCAGCAGGCCTCAGGGGGGACGGACTGAAGCTTTCTTT. It encodes CASRPQGGRTEAFF.

The rearrangement links TRBV5-1 to TRBJ1-3, with D unclear. The CDR3 runs 17 residues. CDR1 and CDR2 (germline): SGHRS, YFSETQ. V lost 1 base and J 2 bases, leaving 16 bases between the germline ends. CDR3 region: CASSLSGGRSAGNTIYF. In DNA, the CDR3 is TGCGCCAGCAGCTTGAGCGGTGGTCGCTCCGCTGGAAACACCATATATTTT. Drawing the rest from reference TRBV5-1 and TRBJ1-3, the complete variable domain is KAGVTQTPRYLIKTRGQQVTLSCSPISGHRSVSWYQQTPGQGLQFLFEYFSETQRNKGNFPGRFSGRQFSNSRSEMNVSTLELGDSALYLCASSLSGGRSAGNTIYFGEGSWLTVV.

A word on this clone: The CDR3 does not close with the conserved phenylalanine or tryptophan, likely indicating a read error. The chain couples TRBV9 to TRBJ2-2; D gene uncertain. Trimming removed 4 bases at V and 4 bases at J, with 8 bases between. In germline, CDR1 is SGDLS, CDR2 YYNGEE. The CDR3 runs to 13 residues. The CDR3 reads CASSSFLTGELFS. CDR3 nucleotides: TGTGCCAGCAGCAGTTTTCTCACCGGGGAGCTGTTTTCT.